Listed below are T cell receptor beta chains from one sample, sequenced in a study of patients and donors after allogeneic stem cell transplantation. TCRdb reprocessed the RT-PCR reads via MiXCR and lists one record per CDR3 protein. The sample yields about 230,000 distinct CDR3 sequences, less than 15% seen once. The sequenced material came from blood, either unsorted or a sorted T cell fraction (not recorded which). These receptors were collected from a human donor who was either an allogeneic HSCT recipient or a stem cell or donor lymphocyte infusion donor (not recorded which). It is not recorded whose cells these are; they may come from a transplant donor. CDR3s include the opening cysteine and the closing phenylalanine or tryptophan. Each record gives: D gene, J gene, V gene, clone size, CDR3 protein, CDR3 DNA. A D gene is named only where the DNA matches it firmly. Size is stated for part of the rows, as once, few or many counts, or as a class when the clone is expanded.

>.|TRBJ1-1|TRBV7-2|.
CANSVDSLMNTEAFF
TGTGCCAACAGCGTAGACAGCCTCATGAACACTGAAGCTTTCTTT
>.|TRBJ1-2|TRBV5-1|many
CASSFGDTPYTF
TGCGCCAGCAGCTTTGGGGACACCCCCTACACCTTC
>.|TRBJ1-1|TRBV11-3|.
CASSLDGRVYTEAFF
TGTGCCAGCAGCTTAGATGGCAGGGTTTACACTGAAGCTTTCTTT
>.|TRBJ2-5|TRBV5-1|few
CASSLYLGQETQYF
TGCGCCAGCAGCTTATACCTTGGCCAAGAGACCCAGTACTTC
>TRBD1|TRBJ1-2|TRBV20-1|few
CSAGTGANYGYTF
TGCAGTGCGGGGACAGGAGCTAACTATGGCTACACCTTC
>TRBD2|TRBJ2-3|TRBV23-1|.
CASSQYPAGTTDTQYF
TGCGCCAGCAGTCAATATCCAGCGGGGACCACAGATACGCAGTATTTT
>TRBD1|TRBJ2-3|TRBV7-3|few
CASSSRQGRSTDTQYF
TGTGCCAGCAGCTCGCGACAGGGGCGTAGCACAGATACGCAGTATTTT
>.|TRBJ1-1|TRBV5-1|many
CASSLGGGVGLNTEAFF
TGCGCCAGCAGCTTGGGGGGGGGAGTCGGCCTAAACACTGAAGCTTTCTTT
>.|TRBJ2-2|TRBV7-2|.
CASTPRAGELFF
TGTGCCAGCACCCCAAGGGCGGGGGAGCTGTTTTTT
>.|TRBJ1-3|TRBV5-8|.
CASSFGEIARNTIYF
TGTGCCAGCAGCTTTGGGGAGATTGCCCGAAACACCATATATTTT
>.|TRBJ1-5|TRBV21-1|few
CASSLRGGPSNQPQHF
TGTGCCAGCAGCTTGAGGGGGGGCCCCAGCAATCAGCCCCAGCATTTT
>TRBD1|TRBJ1-6|TRBV11-3|.
CASSYRGEGSPLHF
TGTGCCAGCAGCTACAGGGGCGAGGGTTCACCCCTCCACTTT
>.|TRBJ2-2|TRBV12-3/TRBV12-4|.
CASLPSLGTGELFF
TGTGCCAGCCTCCCAAGTCTGGGGACCGGGGAGCTGTTTTTT
>.|TRBJ1-2|TRBV6-2/TRBV6-3|many
CASTNPDTGTYGYTF
TGTGCCAGCACCAATCCCGATACAGGGACCTATGGCTACACCTTC
>TRBD1|TRBJ2-2|TRBV11-2|many
CATIDRGTETNTGELFF
TGTGCCACTATTGACAGGGGAACCGAGACGAACACCGGGGAGCTGTTTTTT
>TRBD1|TRBJ1-2|TRBV30|few
CAWSETGAGYYGYTF
TGTGCCTGGAGTGAGACAGGGGCGGGTTACTATGGCTACACCTTC
>TRBD2|TRBJ2-3|TRBV20-1|many
CSARDPSGTPDTQYF
TGCAGTGCTAGAGATCCTAGCGGGACCCCAGATACGCAGTATTTT
>.|TRBJ2-2|TRBV20-1|few
CSARGPSEHTGELFF
TGCAGTGCTAGAGGCCCTAGCGAACACACCGGGGAGCTGTTTTTT
>TRBD1|TRBJ2-1|TRBV5-1|few
CASSFTGQGINEQFF
TGCGCCAGCAGCTTTACGGGACAGGGTATCAATGAGCAGTTCTTC
>.|TRBJ1-2|TRBV7-9|.
CASSLDGGKSYGYTF
TGTGCCAGCAGCTTAGATGGGGGAAAGTCCTATGGCTACACCTTC
>.|TRBJ2-5|TRBV20-1|.
CSARDPQGRGETQYF
TGCAGTGCTAGAGACCCCCAGGGGAGGGGAGAGACCCAGTACTTC
>.|TRBJ2-7|TRBV11-1|many
CASSTDQSNYEQYF
TGTGCCAGCAGTACCGACCAATCCAACTACGAGCAGTACTTC
>.|TRBJ1-1|TRBV27|few
CASSLSGGRTTEAFF
TGTGCCAGCAGTTTATCTGGGGGCCGGACCACTGAAGCTTTCTTT
>.|TRBJ2-3|TRBV19|few
CASSISQGTDTQYF
TGTGCCAGTAGTATAAGTCAGGGCACAGATACGCAGTATTTT
>.|TRBJ1-5|TRBV4-3|.
CASSQDRRRGQPQHF
TGCGCCAGCAGCCAAGATCGCAGAAGGGGCCAGCCCCAGCATTTT
>TRBD2|TRBJ2-1|TRBV24-1|many
CATSSERGGYNEQFF
TGTGCCACCAGTTCGGAGCGGGGGGGGTACAATGAGCAGTTCTTC
>.|TRBJ2-3|TRBV11-2|many
CASSFQRASTDTQYF
TGTGCCAGCAGCTTTCAGCGTGCTAGCACAGATACGCAGTATTTT
>.|TRBJ2-3|TRBV20-1|.
CSAPRDWRTDTQYF
TGCAGTGCTCCCCGGGACTGGCGTACAGATACGCAGTATTTT
>.|TRBJ2-2|TRBV2|.
CASSALRAGARTGELFF
TGTGCCAGCAGTGCGTTGAGGGCAGGAGCTCGCACCGGGGAGCTGTTTTTT
>.|TRBJ2-1|TRBV6-2/TRBV6-3|many
CASSSGGEQFF
TGTGCCAGCAGCAGTGGGGGTGAGCAGTTCTTC
>.|TRBJ2-7|TRBV4-2|few
CASSQVGGGIYYEQYF
TGTGCCAGCAGCCAAGTCGGAGGCGGGATATACTACGAGCAGTACTTC
>.|TRBJ1-1|TRBV5-5|.
CASSFGGDTEAFF
TGTGCCAGCAGCTTTGGAGGTGACACTGAAGCTTTCTTT
>.|TRBJ1-1|TRBV12-3/TRBV12-4|few
CASSLALGGEAFF
TGTGCCAGCAGTTTAGCGCTGGGCGGTGAAGCTTTCTTT
>.|TRBJ2-7|TRBV12-3/TRBV12-4|many
CASSLLTLYEQYF
TGTGCCAGCAGTTTACTCACCTTATACGAGCAGTACTTC
>TRBD1|TRBJ1-4|TRBV7-8|.
CASSPGRGREGKLFF
TGTGCCAGCAGCCCAGGAAGGGGGCGGGAGGGAAAACTGTTTTTT
>.|TRBJ2-7|TRBV10-3|.
CAISDEYEQYF
TGTGCCATCAGTGACGAGTACGAGCAGTACTTC
>TRBD2|TRBJ2-2|TRBV29-1|.
CSVERGAGVGTGELFF
TGCAGCGTTGAACGGGGCGCGGGGGTGGGCACCGGGGAGCTGTTTTTT
>.|TRBJ2-2|TRBV9|many
CASSVSTTGELFF
TGTGCCAGCAGCGTGAGCACCACCGGGGAGCTGTTTTTT
>TRBD2|TRBJ2-5|TRBV10-3|.
CAIRPGLAGVETQYF
TGTGCCATCAGGCCGGGACTAGCGGGGGTGGAGACCCAGTACTTC
>.|TRBJ2-1|TRBV5-5|few
CASSLSTGSYNEQFF
TGTGCCAGCAGCCTGTCGACCGGGAGCTACAATGAGCAGTTCTTC
>.|TRBJ1-5|TRBV5-1|few
CASSPDGGVLQPQHF
TGCGCCAGCAGCCCGGACGGCGGGGTCTTACAGCCCCAGCATTTT
>.|TRBJ2-2|TRBV30|.
CAWSVLPLAGHGELFF
TGTGCCTGGAGTGTACTGCCCCTCGCAGGGCACGGGGAGCTGTTTTTT
>.|TRBJ1-1|TRBV6-2/TRBV6-3|few
CASSYSPNRLRNTEAFF
TGTGCCAGCAGTTACTCTCCCAACAGACTGAGGAACACTGAAGCTTTCTTT
>.|TRBJ2-5|TRBV20-1|.
CSGTVQETQYF
TGCAGTGGTACTGTTCAAGAGACCCAGTACTTC
>.|TRBJ2-1|TRBV7-8|.
CASRGLRDSYNEQFF
TGTGCCAGCAGGGGGCTCCGGGACTCCTACAATGAGCAGTTCTTC
>.|TRBJ1-5|TRBV20-1|few
CSARQEDSNQPQHF
TGCAGTGCTAGACAGGAGGATAGCAATCAGCCCCAGCATTTT
>.|TRBJ1-1|TRBV24-1|few
CATSANGNTEAFF
TGTGCCACCAGCGCTAATGGGAACACTGAAGCTTTCTTT
>TRBD2|TRBJ2-7|TRBV12-3/TRBV12-4|many
CASTGTSGIYEQYF
TGTGCCAGCACCGGGACTAGCGGGATCTACGAGCAGTACTTC
>TRBD1|TRBJ2-4|TRBV7-2|.
CASSRDRAAKNIQYF
TGTGCCAGCAGCCGCGACAGGGCAGCCAAAAACATTCAGTACTTC
>TRBD2|TRBJ2-7|TRBV29-1|.
CSAAGLARNEQYF
TGCAGCGCTGCAGGACTAGCGAGGAACGAGCAGTACTTC
>TRBD1|TRBJ1-6|TRBV4-2|many
CASSARDRLGNSPLHF
TGTGCCAGCAGCGCTCGGGACAGATTAGGGAATTCACCCCTCCACTTT
>.|TRBJ2-6|TRBV9|few
CASSKQGSGANVLTF
TGTGCCAGCAGCAAACAGGGCTCTGGGGCCAACGTCCTGACTTTC
>.|TRBJ1-4|TRBV2|.
CASSWTVNEKLFF
TGTGCCAGCAGTTGGACCGTTAATGAAAAACTGTTTTTT
>.|TRBJ1-5|TRBV5-6|few
CASSLLAGHTNQPQHF
TGTGCCAGCAGCTTGTTGGCGGGACACACGAATCAGCCCCAGCATTTT
>.|TRBJ1-5|TRBV6-1|few
CASSAGFNQPQHF
TGTGCCAGCAGTGCAGGGTTCAATCAGCCCCAGCATTTT